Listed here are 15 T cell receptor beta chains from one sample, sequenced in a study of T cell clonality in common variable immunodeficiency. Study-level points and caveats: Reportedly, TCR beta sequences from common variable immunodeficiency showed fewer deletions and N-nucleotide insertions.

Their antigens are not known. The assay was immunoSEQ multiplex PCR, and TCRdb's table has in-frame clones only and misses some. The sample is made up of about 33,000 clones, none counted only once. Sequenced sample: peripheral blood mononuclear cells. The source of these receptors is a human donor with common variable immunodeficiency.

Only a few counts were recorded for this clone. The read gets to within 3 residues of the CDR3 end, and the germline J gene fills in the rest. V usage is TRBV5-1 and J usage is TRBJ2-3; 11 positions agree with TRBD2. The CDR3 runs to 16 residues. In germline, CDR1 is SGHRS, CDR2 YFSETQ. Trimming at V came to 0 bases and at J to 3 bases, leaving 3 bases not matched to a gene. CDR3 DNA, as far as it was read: TGCGCCAGCAGCTTGGTAGCGGGGGGGCGTACAGATACG. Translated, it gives CASSLVAGGRTDT. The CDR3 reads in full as CASSLVAGGRTDTQYF.

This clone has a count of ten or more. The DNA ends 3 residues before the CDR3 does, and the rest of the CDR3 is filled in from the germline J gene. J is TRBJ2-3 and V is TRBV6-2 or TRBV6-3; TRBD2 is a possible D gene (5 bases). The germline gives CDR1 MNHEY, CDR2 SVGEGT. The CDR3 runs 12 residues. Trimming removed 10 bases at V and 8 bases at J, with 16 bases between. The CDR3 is CATSGLAGTQYF. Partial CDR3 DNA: TGTGCCACCTCTGGCCTAGCAGGTACG.

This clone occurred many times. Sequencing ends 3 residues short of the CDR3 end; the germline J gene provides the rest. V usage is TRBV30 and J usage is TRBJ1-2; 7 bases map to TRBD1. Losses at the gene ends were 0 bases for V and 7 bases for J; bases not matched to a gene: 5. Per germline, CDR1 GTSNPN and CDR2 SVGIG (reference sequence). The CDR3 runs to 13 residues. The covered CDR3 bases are TGTGCCTGGAGTGTCAGACAGGGAGCTGGC. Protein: CAWSVRQGAG. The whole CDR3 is CAWSVRQGAGYTF.

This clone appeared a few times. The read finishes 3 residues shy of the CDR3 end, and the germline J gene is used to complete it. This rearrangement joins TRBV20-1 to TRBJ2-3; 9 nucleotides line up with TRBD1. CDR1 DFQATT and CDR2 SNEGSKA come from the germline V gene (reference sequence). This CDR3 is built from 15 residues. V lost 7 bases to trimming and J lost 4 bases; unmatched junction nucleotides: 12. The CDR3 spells CSVRVGQGPADTQYF. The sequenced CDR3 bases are TGCAGTGTGAGGGTGGGACAGGGACCGGCAGATACG.

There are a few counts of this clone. CDR3 sequence reads: CASSYGETQYF. Incomplete CDR3 DNA: TGTGCCAGCAGCTACGGAGAGACC. V is TRBV7-9 and J is TRBJ2-5; D unresolved. The read stops 3 residues short of the end of the CDR3; the missing end is completed from the germline J gene. There are 11 residues in the CDR3. Germline lookup yields CDR1 SEHNR and CDR2 FQNEAQ (reference sequence). V gave up 4 bases and J gave up 4 bases, with 4 bases separating them.

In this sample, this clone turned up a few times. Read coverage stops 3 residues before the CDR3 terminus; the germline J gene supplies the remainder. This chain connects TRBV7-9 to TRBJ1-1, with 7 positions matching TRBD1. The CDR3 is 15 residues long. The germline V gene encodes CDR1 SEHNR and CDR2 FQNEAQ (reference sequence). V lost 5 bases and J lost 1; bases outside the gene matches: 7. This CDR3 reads CASSPGQVRNTEAFF. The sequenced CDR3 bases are TGTGCCAGCAGCCCCGGACAGGTGCGGAACACTGAA. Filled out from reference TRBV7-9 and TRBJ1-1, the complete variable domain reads DTGVSQNPRHKITKRGQNVTFRCDPISEHNRLYWYRQTLGQGPEFLTYFQNEAQLEKSRLLSDRFSAERPKGSFSTLEIQRTEQGDSAMYLCASSPGQVRNTEAFFGQGTRLTVV.

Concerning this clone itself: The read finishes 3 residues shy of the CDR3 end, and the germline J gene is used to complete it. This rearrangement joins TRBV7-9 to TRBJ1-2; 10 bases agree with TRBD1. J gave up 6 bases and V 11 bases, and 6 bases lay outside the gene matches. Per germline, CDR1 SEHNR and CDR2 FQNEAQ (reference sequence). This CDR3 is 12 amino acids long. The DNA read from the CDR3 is TGTGCCGGAAGACAGGGGGCGGATGGC. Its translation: CAGRQGADG. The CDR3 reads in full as CAGRQGADGYTF.

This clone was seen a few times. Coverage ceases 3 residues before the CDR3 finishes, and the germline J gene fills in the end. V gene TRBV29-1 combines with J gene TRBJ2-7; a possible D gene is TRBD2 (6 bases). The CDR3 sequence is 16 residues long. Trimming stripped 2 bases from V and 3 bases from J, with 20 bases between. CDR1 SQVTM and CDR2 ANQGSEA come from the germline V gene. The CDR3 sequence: CSVERFGGSGVYEQYF. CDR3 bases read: TGCAGCGTTGAAAGATTCGGGGGATCGGGCGTCTACGAG.

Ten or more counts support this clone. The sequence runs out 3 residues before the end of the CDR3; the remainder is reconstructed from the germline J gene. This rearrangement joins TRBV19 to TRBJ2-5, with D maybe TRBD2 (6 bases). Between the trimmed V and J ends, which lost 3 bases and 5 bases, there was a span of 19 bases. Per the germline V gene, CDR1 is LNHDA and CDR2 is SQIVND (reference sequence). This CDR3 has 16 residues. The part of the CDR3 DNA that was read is TGTGCCAGTAGTATCCAGTTAGGAGGGCGTGGGGAGACC. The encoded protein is CASSIQLGGRGET. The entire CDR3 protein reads CASSIQLGGRGETQYF.

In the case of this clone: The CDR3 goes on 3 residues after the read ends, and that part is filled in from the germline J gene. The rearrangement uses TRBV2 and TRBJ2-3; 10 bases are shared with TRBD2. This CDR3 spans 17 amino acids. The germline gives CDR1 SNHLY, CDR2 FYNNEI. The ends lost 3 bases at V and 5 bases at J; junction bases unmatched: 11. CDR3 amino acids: CASSETRSGGGEDTQYF. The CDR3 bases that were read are TGTGCCAGCAGTGAGACGAGGAGCGGGGGGGGTGAAGATACG.

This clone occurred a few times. The CDR3: CASSSADRGYYYRSYNSPLHF. The sequenced CDR3 bases are TGTGCCAGCAGCTCCGCTGACAGGGGGTATTACTACAGGTCCTATAATTCACCC. The chain has TRBV7-1 and TRBJ1-6; 9 nucleotides align to TRBD1. The read ends 3 residues shy of where the CDR3 ends; the end is completed using the germline J gene. TRBV7-1 carries the ORF label, with uncertain function. The CDR3 loop spans 21 amino acids. The V and J ends lost 3 bases and 1 base, in that order; junction bases with no gene match: 16.

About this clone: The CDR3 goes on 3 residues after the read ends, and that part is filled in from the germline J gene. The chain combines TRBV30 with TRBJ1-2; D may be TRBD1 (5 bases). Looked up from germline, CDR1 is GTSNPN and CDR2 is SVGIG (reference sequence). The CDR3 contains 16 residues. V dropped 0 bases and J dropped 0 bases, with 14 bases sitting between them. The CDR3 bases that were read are TGTGCCTGGAGTGTAGGGGTTGAATCATCTAACTATGGC. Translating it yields CAWSVGVESSNYG. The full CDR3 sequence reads CAWSVGVESSNYGYTF.

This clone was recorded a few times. CDR3 DNA, as far as it was read: TGTGCCAGCAGCGTCAGGGCCGACGGGACC. Amino acids: CASSVRADGT. The full-length CDR3 reads as CASSVRADGTQYF. This chain connects TRBV7-7 to TRBJ2-5; TRBD1 is a possible D gene (5 bases). Read coverage stops 3 residues before the CDR3 terminus; the germline J gene supplies the remainder. Germline CDR1 reads SSHAT; CDR2 reads FNYEAQ (reference sequence). Between the trimmed V and J ends, which lost 5 bases and 7 bases, there was a span of 14 bases. CDR3 length: 13 residues. The full variable domain, rest sourced from reference TRBV7-7 and TRBJ2-5, is GAGVSQSPRYKVTKRGQDVTLRCDPISSHATLYWYQQALGQGPEFLTYFNYEAQPDKSGLPSDRFSAERPEGSISTLTIQRTEQRDSAMYRCASSVRADGTQYFGPGTRLLVL.

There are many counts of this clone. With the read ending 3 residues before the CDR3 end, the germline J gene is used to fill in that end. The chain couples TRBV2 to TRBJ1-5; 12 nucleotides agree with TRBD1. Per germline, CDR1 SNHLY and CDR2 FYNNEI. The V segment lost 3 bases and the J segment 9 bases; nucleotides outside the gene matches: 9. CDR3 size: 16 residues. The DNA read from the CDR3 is TGTGCCAGCAGTGAGCGGGACAGGGGGCCCACAGGGCCC. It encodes CASSERDRGPTGP. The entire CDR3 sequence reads CASSERDRGPTGPQHF.

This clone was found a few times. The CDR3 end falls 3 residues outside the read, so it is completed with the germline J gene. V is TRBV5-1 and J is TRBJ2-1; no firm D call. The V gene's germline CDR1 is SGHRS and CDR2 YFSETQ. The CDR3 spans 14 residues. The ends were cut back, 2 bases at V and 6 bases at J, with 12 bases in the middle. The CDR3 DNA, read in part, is TGCGCCAGCAGCTTACCGAGCCGTGGCAATGAG. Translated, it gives CASSLPSRGNE. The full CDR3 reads CASSLPSRGNEQFF.